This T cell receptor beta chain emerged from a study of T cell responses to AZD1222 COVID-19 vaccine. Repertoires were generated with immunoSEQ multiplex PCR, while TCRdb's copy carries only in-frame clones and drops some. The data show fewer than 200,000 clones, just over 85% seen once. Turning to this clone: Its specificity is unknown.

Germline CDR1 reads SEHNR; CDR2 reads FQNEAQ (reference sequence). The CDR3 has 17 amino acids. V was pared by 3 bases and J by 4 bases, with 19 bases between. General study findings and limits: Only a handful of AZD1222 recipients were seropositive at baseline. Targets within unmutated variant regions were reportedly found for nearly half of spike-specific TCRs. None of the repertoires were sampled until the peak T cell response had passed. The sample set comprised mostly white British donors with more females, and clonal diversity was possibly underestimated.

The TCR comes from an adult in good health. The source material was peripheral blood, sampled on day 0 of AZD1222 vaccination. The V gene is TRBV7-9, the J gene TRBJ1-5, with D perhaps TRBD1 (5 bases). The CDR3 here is CASSFFVGEGTNQPQHF. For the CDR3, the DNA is TGTGCCAGCAGCTTTTTCGTGGGGGAGGGGACTAATCAGCCCCAGCATTTT.